This T cell receptor (beta chain) was sequenced during a study of blood T cells in healthy people across ages. On this clonotype itself: Its antigen is currently unknown. This may come from a read error, since a much larger clone is one base off.

A J-beta primer mix and a sample-barcoded 5' primer were used in a second PCR of roughly 6 to 11 cycles. CDR3-containing paired-end reads numbering at least 2.5 million came from each sample. TCRdb ran MiXCR on the 5' RACE reads and lists one entry per CDR3 protein. This sample yields some 790,000 distinct CDR3 sequences, of which around 28% are seen a single time; 15% to 20% belongs to the top ten. V lost 4 bases to trimming and J lost 4 bases, with 17 bases between them. Germline CDR1 and CDR2: SGHRS and YFSETQ. This CDR3 region has 15 residues. Study-level results: Possibly confounding the expanded clonotype changes was the fact that donor CMV status was unknown. Compared with aged donors, long-lived donors showed fewer expanded clones, suggesting selection.

The sample comprised blood. This clonotype was sampled from an elderly woman in good health. This chain uses TRBV5-1 with TRBJ2-5; weak D call: TRBD2 (7 bases). The CDR3 region is CASSKDGGLGETQYF. The CDR3 coding sequence is TGCGCCAGCAGCAAGGACGGGGGGCTTGGAGAGACCCAGTACTTC.